Below, 25 T cell receptor beta chains from the same sample are listed, as sequenced in a study of shared clonotypes between healthy human individuals (dated by TCRdb to the early 2020s). Libraries were built with the immunoSEQ multiplex PCR assay. In its TCRdb copy, this immuneACCESS table keeps in-frame sequences only and misses some clones. Where compared with another copy, unresolved V genes explain less than half of these, and the others have no known cause. The sample profile shows millions of clones; approximately 94% of them were found once. The ten most abundant clones make up 1.5% to 2% of the sample. CD8 naive samples consisted of CD45RO-negative cells that were positively selected for CCR7, yielding a CD45RA+CCR7+ population without TemRA cells. Sequenced input: naive CD8+ T cells from PBMCs. Sample cell subset or site, as interpreted from the label and publication: CD45RA+CCR7+. Every receptor here comes from a man between 18 and 35 years old in good health. Some clones in this sample may be carry-over from other donors' samples.

The chain is built from TRBV28 and TRBJ2-1, with 8 positions matching TRBD1. Germline V gene sequence: CDR1 MDHEN, CDR2 SYDVKM. The CDR3 totals 16 residues. Germline trimming cut 6 bases from V and 8 bases from J; bases unmatched to any gene: 15. The CDR3 region is CASSPRRDRTGYEQFF. The CDR3 DNA reads as TGTGCCAGCAGCCCCAGGAGGGACAGGACAGGGTATGAGCAGTTCTTC.

The chain is built from TRBV6-1 and TRBJ1-1; 9 positions match TRBD1. V lost 3 bases, J lost 3 bases, and 5 bases stayed unmatched. The length of the CDR3 is 15 residues. Germline V gives CDR1 MNHNS, CDR2 SASEGT. CDR3 in DNA: TGTGCCAGCAGTGATAACCGGGACAGGGACACTGAAGCTTTCTTT. Protein: CASSDNRDRDTEAFF.

This chain uses TRBV7-8 with TRBJ2-7, with 7 bases aligning to TRBD1. Germline trimming cut 5 bases from V and 2 bases from J; bases unmatched to any gene: 3. The CDR3 is 13 amino acids. Germline V lookup: CDR1 SGHVS, CDR2 FQNEAQ. In DNA form, the CDR3 reads TGTGCCAGCAGCCGGGACAGCACCTACGAGCAGTACTTC. Protein: CASSRDSTYEQYF.

The V and J genes are TRBV4-1 and TRBJ2-1, with TRBD1 matching 7 bases. Germline loops: CDR1 MGHRA, CDR2 YSYEKL. The CDR3 totals 16 residues. V lost 4 bases, J lost 0 bases, and 6 bases stayed unmatched. The CDR3 here is CASSLKGQSSYNEQFF. The CDR3 bases are TGCGCCAGCAGCCTCAAGGGACAGAGCTCCTACAATGAGCAGTTCTTC.

This clone was detected only once. The rearrangement links TRBV25-1 to TRBJ2-7, with D possibly being TRBD1 or TRBD2 (5 bases each). Germline loops: CDR1 MGHDK, CDR2 SYGVNS. V lost 11 bases and J 5 bases, leaving 25 bases between the germline ends. This CDR3 region has 15 residues. The CDR3 region has the DNA TGTGCCCTACAGCCCCGGGGAAGAGGGGTGAACGAGCAGTACTTC. It is translated as CALQPRGRGVNEQYF.

CDR3: CASSHGATYNEQFF. CDR3 DNA sequence: TGTGCCAGCAGCCACGGGGCCACCTACAATGAGCAGTTCTTC. The rearrangement joins TRBV28 to TRBJ2-1; perhaps D is TRBD1 or TRBD2 (5 bases each). Germline V gene data show CDR1 as MDHEN and CDR2 as SYDVKM. The V gene lost 6 bases and the J gene lost 2 bases, with 11 bases spanning the gap. The CDR3 has 14 residues.

The chain is built from TRBV7-6 and TRBJ2-1, with TRBD1 matching over 10 bases. After removal of 2 bases from V and 0 bases from J, the junction contained 4 bases not matched to a gene. The CDR3 covers 17 residues. CDR1 SGHVS and CDR2 FNYEAQ come from the germline V gene. The CDR3 sequence is CASSLLGQGTSYNEQFF. In DNA form, the CDR3 reads TGTGCCAGCAGCTTACTGGGACAGGGGACCTCCTACAATGAGCAGTTCTTC.

This chain uses TRBV7-9 with TRBJ2-1; a weak D match, TRBD2 (6 bases). The CDR3 is made up of 16 amino acids. Germline V gene sequence: CDR1 SEHNR, CDR2 FQNEAQ (reference sequence). Trimming stripped 6 bases from V and 2 bases from J, with 17 bases between. The CDR3 sequence: CASSRLGLATYNEQFF. As DNA, the CDR3 is TGTGCCAGCAGTCGCTTGGGGCTAGCGACCTACAATGAGCAGTTCTTC. Using reference TRBV7-9 and TRBJ2-1 for the parts outside the CDR3, the full variable domain is DTGVSQNPRHKITKRGQNVTFRCDPISEHNRLYWYRQTLGQGPEFLTYFQNEAQLEKSRLLSDRFSAERPKGSFSTLEIQRTEQGDSAMYLCASSRLGLATYNEQFFGPGTRLTVL.

Written as DNA, the CDR3 is TGTGCCAGCAACATAGCGGGGGGTACTTACGAGCAGTACTTC. Its translation: CASNIAGGTYEQYF. V and J are TRBV11-2 and TRBJ2-7; 10 nucleotides line up with TRBD2. The ends lost 7 bases at V and 4 bases at J; junction bases unmatched: 7. The CDR3 is made up of 14 amino acids. Looked up from germline, CDR1 is SGHAT and CDR2 is FQNNGV. Based on the CDR3 plus reference TRBV11-2 and TRBJ2-7, the full variable domain is EAGVAQSPRYKIIEKRQSVAFWCNPISGHATLYWYQQILGQGPKLLIQFQNNGVVDDSQLPKDRFSAERLKGVDSTLKIQPAKLEDSAVYLCASNIAGGTYEQYFGPGTRLTVT.

The V gene is TRBV2, the J gene TRBJ2-1, with 10 bases that match TRBD2. Germline CDR1 SNHLY, CDR2 FYNNEI. J was trimmed by 3 bases and V by 7 bases; bases with no gene match: 6. This CDR3 comprises 15 residues. In DNA form, the CDR3 reads TGTGCCAGCATCCAACTAGCGGGAAGCTACAATGAGCAGTTCTTC. Translated, it gives CASIQLAGSYNEQFF.

The sample holds a few counts of this clone. The V call is TRBV27, the J call TRBJ1-1; no definite D call. The length of the CDR3 is 12 residues. In germline, CDR1 is MNHEY, CDR2 SMNVEV (reference sequence). With 8 bases removed from V and 6 bases from J, the gap between germline ends came to 13 bases. For the CDR3, the DNA is TGTGCCAGCGGAACCCGGGCCCCTGAAGCTTTCTTT. Amino acid sequence: CASGTRAPEAFF.

The chain has TRBV30 and TRBJ2-5; TRBD2 agrees at 13 bases. The V gene end was trimmed by 7 bases and the J gene end by 0 bases; junction bases not matched to a gene: 5. CDR3 length equals 15 residues. CDR1 is GTSNPN, CDR2 SVGIG, per germline (reference sequence). The CDR3 coding sequence is TGTGCCTCGAAGACTAGCGGGAGGCACCAAGAGACCCAGTACTTC. This encodes CASKTSGRHQETQYF.

The chain combines TRBV28 with TRBJ1-1; perhaps TRBD1 as D (6 bases). The CDR3 sequence is 12 residues long. CDR1 and CDR2 (germline): MDHEN, SYDVKM. The ends were cut back, 3 bases at V and 11 bases at J, with 13 bases in the middle. The CDR3 DNA reads as TGTGCCAGCAGTTTGAGACAGGCCGGGGCTTTCTTT. It specifies CASSLRQAGAFF.

CDR3 DNA sequence: TGTGCCATCAGCCGGAAATTAACCCCCGGGACAGACTATGGCTACACCTTC. Protein sequence: CAISRKLTPGTDYGYTF. The chain employs TRBV10-3 and TRBJ1-2; 7 bases agree with TRBD1. CDR3 length: 17 residues. J was trimmed by 3 bases and V by 6 bases; bases with no gene match: 16. Germline V gene sequence: CDR1 ENHRY, CDR2 SYGVKD.

The V and J genes are TRBV5-6 and TRBJ2-1, with 14 positions matching TRBD2. The trim removed 4 bases at V and 8 bases at J, leaving 5 bases unmatched. The germline CDR1 and CDR2 sequences are SGHDT and YYEEEE. The CDR3 contains 15 residues. This chain's CDR3 is CASSPRLAGGYEQFF. The CDR3 DNA sequence: TGTGCCAGCAGCCCCAGACTAGCGGGAGGGTATGAGCAGTTCTTC.

The genes are TRBV28 and TRBJ1-5; D remains ambiguous. Trimming removed 6 bases from V and 0 bases from J, with 9 bases in between. The length of the CDR3 is 14 residues. Per the germline V gene, CDR1 is MDHEN and CDR2 is SYDVKM. The CDR3 coding sequence is TGTGCCAGCAGAAACTTAAATAGCAATCAGCCCCAGCATTTT. Its protein is CASRNLNSNQPQHF.

The gene calls are TRBV9 and TRBJ1-2; D is undetermined. CDR1 SGDLS and CDR2 YYNGEE come from the germline V gene. V lost 3 bases to trimming and J lost 8 bases, with 11 bases between them. The CDR3 spans 12 residues. The CDR3 DNA follows: TGTGCCAGCAGCGCAATTCCTGGGGGCTACACCTTC. It codes for CASSAIPGGYTF.

This clone was detected only a few times. CDR3 bases: TGTGCCAGCAGCTTAGCCGACAGGAGATTGGATGGCTACACCTTC. This gives the protein CASSLADRRLDGYTF. The chain recombines TRBV7-9 with TRBJ1-2; D is possibly TRBD1 (6 bases). The CDR3 covers 15 residues. The germline CDR1 and CDR2 sequences are SEHNR and FQNEAQ (reference sequence). With 0 bases removed from V and 6 bases from J, the gap between germline ends came to 14 bases.

The chain has TRBV27 and TRBJ1-1; 11 nucleotides agree with TRBD1. The germline V gene encodes CDR1 MNHEY and CDR2 SMNVEV (reference sequence). The V segment lost 7 bases and the J segment 5 bases; nucleotides outside the gene matches: 6. The CDR3 loop spans 14 amino acids. CDR3 amino acids: CASKDRGQVTEAFF. The CDR3, as DNA: TGTGCCAGCAAGGACAGGGGGCAAGTAACTGAAGCTTTCTTT.

The J gene is TRBJ2-2, the V gene TRBV27, with TRBD2 matching over 12 bases. Germline values: CDR1 MNHEY, CDR2 SMNVEV (reference sequence). The CDR3 runs to 19 residues. The ends lost 1 base at V and 3 bases at J; junction bases unmatched: 9. The CDR3 DNA follows: TGTGCCAGCAGTTTATTCCAGACTAGCGGGAGTGGGGACACCGGGGAGCTGTTTTTT. It codes for CASSLFQTSGSGDTGELFF.

The CDR3 DNA is TGTGCCAGCAGCCAAGATACTACCACAGATACGCAGTATTTT. This encodes CASSQDTTTDTQYF. The chain joins TRBV4-2 to TRBJ2-3; unclear D gene. This CDR3 region has 14 residues. V lost 0 bases, J lost 2 bases, and 6 bases lay in between. Germline V lookup: CDR1 LGHNA, CDR2 YNFKEQ.

This sequence joins TRBV28 and TRBJ2-1; TRBD2 aligns across 7 bases. V shed 2 bases and J 2 bases; nucleotides not matched to a gene: 9. CDR1 is MDHEN, CDR2 SYDVKM, per germline. This CDR3 spans 17 amino acids. The CDR3 is CASSLGRGRRTYNEQFF. The CDR3, as DNA: TGTGCCAGCAGTTTAGGTCGCGGGAGAAGGACCTACAATGAGCAGTTCTTC. Looking up the rest from reference TRBV28 and TRBJ2-1 gives the full variable domain: DVKVTQSSRYLVKRTGEKVFLECVQDMDHENMFWYRQDPGLGLRLIYFSYDVKMKEKGDIPEGYSVSREKKERFSLILESASTNQTSMYLCASSLGRGRRTYNEQFFGPGTRLTVL.

The sample holds one count of this clone. The chain uses TRBV9 and TRBJ2-5; 7 bases are a match to TRBD1. Germline V lookup: CDR1 SGDLS, CDR2 YYNGEE. The CDR3 consists of 14 residues. V dropped 1 base and J dropped 3; count of bases not matched to a gene: 3. CDR3 sequence reads: CASSVTTGKETQYF. CDR3 bases: TGTGCCAGCAGCGTAACGACAGGGAAAGAGACCCAGTACTTC.

V usage is TRBV19 and J usage is TRBJ1-5; a possible D gene is TRBD1 (6 bases). The CDR3 has 13 residues. Per the germline V gene, CDR1 is LNHDA and CDR2 is SQIVND (reference sequence). The V and J ends lost 8 bases and 1 base respectively, with 9 bases between them. CDR3 DNA: TGTGCCAGTCAACAGGGAAGCAATCAGCCCCAGCATTTT. Translation gives CASQQGSNQPQHF.

The chain joins TRBV25-1 to TRBJ1-1; perhaps TRBD1 as D (6 bases). This CDR3 spans 14 amino acids. Germline V gene lookup returns CDR1 MGHDK and CDR2 SYGVNS. V lost 5 bases, J lost 2 bases, and 12 bases lay in between. The CDR3 loop reads CASSKGGHNTEAFF. CDR3 sequence (DNA): TGTGCCAGCAGTAAGGGGGGACACAACACTGAAGCTTTCTTT.